What follows is one T cell receptor beta chain and its context. V trimming: 0 bases; J trimming: 8 bases; junction bases outside the gene matches: 5. The CDR3 consists of 14 residues. From germline, CDR1 is SGHRS and CDR2 YFSETQ. As originally analysed: Estimation of nucleated cell counts relied on the amplification of reference gene primers. Sequenced by immunoSEQ multiplex PCR; TCRdb stores in-frame clones only, minus some. V and J calls and clone size are as listed in that table; D and trimming were resolved from the DNA. Of over 100,000 clones listed, 60% to 75% were seen once; the top ten hold around 1.8%. This record belongs to a study of blood T cell repertoires in COVID-19. Study as a whole: The United States, Italy and Spain provided the acute and convalescent COVID-19 samples. The analysed material was cDNA or gDNA that came from T cells, B-cell-depleted T cells, or PBMCs.

Sequenced input: peripheral blood. This sequence joins TRBV5-1 and TRBJ1-2; the match to TRBD1 covers 9 bases. The TCR comes from a woman aged 70-85 years with acute or convalescent COVID-19. CDR3 DNA: TGCGCCAGCAGCTTGGCGTCGACAGGGGGAGGCTACACCTTC. It is translated as CASSLASTGGGYTF.